Listed below are T cell receptor beta chains from one sample, sequenced in a study of blood T cell repertoires in COVID-19. Libraries were prepared by immunoSEQ multiplex PCR; TCRdb keeps only in-frame clonotypes and omits some of them. This table has about 280,000 clones, about four fifths appearing once. Sequencing was done on a sample of peripheral blood. All receptors come from a woman aged 45-60 years who had recovered from COVID-19. CDR3s include the opening cysteine and the closing phenylalanine or tryptophan. Each record gives: clone size, J gene, D gene, V gene, CDR3 DNA, CDR3 protein. The D gene is left open where the match is weak. Size tells how often a clone was seen (once, few, many) or the class of an expanded clone, and some rows leave it out.

few	TRBJ2-1	-	TRBV28	TGTGCCAGCACCCTAAGGGGAATGGCCTACAATGAGCAGTTCTTC	CASTLRGMAYNEQFF
-	TRBJ1-1	TRBD1	TRBV7-6	TGTGCCAGCAGCTCCTCGGACAGGGAGTTCGCTGAAGCTTTCTTT	CASSSSDREFAEAFF
-	TRBJ1-1	-	TRBV28	TGTGCCAGCAGTCCCTGGGGGGGGCGGGGCACTGAAGCTTTCTTT	CASSPWGGRGTEAFF
-	TRBJ2-2	TRBD2	TRBV4-1	TGCGCCAGCAGCCCGATAGCGGGGAACACCGGGGAGCTGTTTTTT	CASSPIAGNTGELFF
-	TRBJ1-4	-	TRBV4-1	TGCGCCAGCAGCCCCCCAAAGGGTCAGGGTACTAATGAAAAACTGTTTTTT	CASSPPKGQGTNEKLFF
many	TRBJ2-7	-	TRBV2	TGTGCCAGCAGTGTAGCCTACGAGCAGTACTTC	CASSVAYEQYF
-	TRBJ1-5	TRBD1	TRBV27	TGTGCCAGCCGACAGGGCGGAACCAATCAGCCCCAGCATTTT	CASRQGGTNQPQHF
-	TRBJ2-2	TRBD1	TRBV5-1	TGCGCCAGCAGCAGGACCAGGGGGAGAGACACCGGGGAGCTGTTTTTT	CASSRTRGRDTGELFF
-	TRBJ1-3	-	TRBV24-1	TGTGCCACCAGCCGAGGGCCTCTCTCTGGAAACACCATATATTTT	CATSRGPLSGNTIYF
-	TRBJ2-1	TRBD1	TRBV7-9	TGTGCCAGCAGCTTCGGACAGGGGGTCAATGAGCAGTTCTTC	CASSFGQGVNEQFF
-	TRBJ2-5	TRBD2	TRBV11-3	TGTGCCAGCAGCTTAGTTGGGGAGGGGAGAGAGACCCAGTACTTC	CASSLVGEGRETQYF
-	TRBJ1-1	TRBD1	TRBV5-4	TGTGCCAGCAGCCACCCGGGACAGGGCTACACTGAAGCTTTCTTT	CASSHPGQGYTEAFF
-	TRBJ1-1	-	TRBV6-1	TGTGCCAGCAGTGACACAGGGTCCACTTTCTTT	CASSDTGSTFF
-	TRBJ1-5	-	TRBV4-3	TGCGCCAGCAGCCAAGACTACCTTTCAGGGAGGTACAGCAATCAGCCCCAGCATTTT	CASSQDYLSGRYSNQPQHF
once	TRBJ1-5	TRBD1	TRBV27	TGTGCCAGCAGTTTATCGACGACAGGGAATCAGCCCCAGCATTTT	CASSLSTTGNQPQHF
-	TRBJ1-1	-	TRBV4-1	TGCGCCAGCAGCCAAGAGATGGCCTCGAACACTGAAGCTTTCTTT	CASSQEMASNTEAFF
once	TRBJ1-6	-	TRBV30	TGTGCCTGGAGTGTGGGGACTGCCACCTATAATTCACCCCTCCACTTT	CAWSVGTATYNSPLHF
-	TRBJ2-6	-	TRBV4-1	TGCGCCAGCAGCCAGGATCCCGGGATGTCATATTTCGGTGGGGCCAACGTCCTGACTTTC	CASSQDPGMSYFGGANVLTF
-	TRBJ2-7	-	TRBV7-2	TGTGCCAGCAGAATCGGTCGGGAGCAGTACTTC	CASRIGREQYF
-	TRBJ2-7	TRBD2	TRBV5-4	TGTGCCAGCAACCCCGCGGGGGCCTACGAGCAGTACTTC	CASNPAGAYEQYF
-	TRBJ1-4	-	TRBV9	TGTGCCAGCAGCCAGCAGGCGGGGAGGAATGAAAAACTGTTTTTT	CASSQQAGRNEKLFF
few	TRBJ2-5	-	TRBV19	TGTGCCAGTAGTATAGGTCGGCAAGAGACCCAGTACTTC	CASSIGRQETQYF
-	TRBJ2-1	-	TRBV28	TGTGCCACCCGGGGGGCAACCAATGAGCAGTTCTTC	CATRGATNEQFF
-	TRBJ2-7	-	TRBV6-5	TGTGCCAGCAGCCGGGACTTAGACTACGAGCAGTACTTC	CASSRDLDYEQYF
-	TRBJ2-5	TRBD1	TRBV5-4	TGTGCCAGCAGCTTAAAATTTCCCCGGACAGGGCGAGAGACCCAGTACTTC	CASSLKFPRTGRETQYF
-	TRBJ1-3	-	TRBV19	TGTGCCAGTAGGGCGGTGAGCTCTGGAAACACCATATATTTT	CASRAVSSGNTIYF
-	TRBJ1-4	-	TRBV4-1	TGCGCCAGCAGCCTCAGACACGCAACTAATGAAAAACTGTTTTTT	CASSLRHATNEKLFF
-	TRBJ2-7	TRBD1	TRBV7-8	TGTGCCAGCAGCGGGACAGGGTCGGAGACCTACGAGCAGTACTTC	CASSGTGSETYEQYF
once	TRBJ2-1	-	TRBV6-2/TRBV6-3	TGTGCCAGCAGTTCCGCCTCTAGTGATGAGCAGTTCTTC	CASSSASSDEQFF
-	TRBJ2-7	TRBD2	TRBV19	TGTGCCAGTAGTATTATAGCGGGAGGGAACGAGCAGTACTTC	CASSIIAGGNEQYF
-	TRBJ2-7	TRBD1	TRBV27	TGTGCCAGCAGTCCCGGGGACAGGGGATCGGACGAGCAGTACTTC	CASSPGDRGSDEQYF
-	TRBJ1-2	-	TRBV28	TGTGCCAGCAGCACCCAGGCCCAGACGCTCTATTCCGGCGACACCTTC	CASSTQAQTLYSGDTF
-	TRBJ2-2	-	TRBV28	TGTGCCAGCAGTTTCTTAACCGGGGAGCTGTTTTTT	CASSFLTGELFF
-	TRBJ1-1	-	TRBV6-2/TRBV6-3	TGTGCCAGCAGTTTTGACCGGGGGAACACTGAAGCTTTCTTT	CASSFDRGNTEAFF
-	TRBJ2-3	TRBD2	TRBV5-1	TGCGCCAGCAGCTTGGCGCTAGCGGGGGTACGGGGAGATACGCAGTATTTT	CASSLALAGVRGDTQYF
-	TRBJ2-1	-	TRBV28	TGTGCCAGCAGTCCCGACAGGCTAGAGCAGTTCTTC	CASSPDRLEQFF
-	TRBJ2-5	TRBD1	TRBV7-3	TGTGCCAGCAACCAGATGACCACTAGGGGGCAAAAGACCCAGTACTTC	CASNQMTTRGQKTQYF
-	TRBJ2-2	-	TRBV7-7	TGTGCCAGCAGCTTAGGACTCTCGACCGGGGAGCTGTTTTTT	CASSLGLSTGELFF
-	TRBJ2-7	TRBD1	TRBV19	TGTGCCAGTAGTTTCCTTGGGACAGCAGGTTTCTACGAGCAGTACTTC	CASSFLGTAGFYEQYF
-	TRBJ2-3	TRBD1	TRBV6-5	TGTGCCAGCAGCCGGACAGGGGGCCGGTCGGATACGCAGTATTTT	CASSRTGGRSDTQYF
-	TRBJ2-6	-	TRBV4-3	TGCGCCAGCAGCCAAGATTTAAGCGTTGGGGCCAACGTCCTGACTTTC	CASSQDLSVGANVLTF
-	TRBJ1-2	-	TRBV21-1	TGTGCCAGCAGCAAAGCAGATAAGGGGGATGGGCGGGGCTACACCTTC	CASSKADKGDGRGYTF
-	TRBJ2-6	-	TRBV6-2/TRBV6-3	TGTGCCAGCAGTTTTTGGAGGGCTGGGGCCAACGTCCTGACTTTC	CASSFWRAGANVLTF
-	TRBJ2-4	-	TRBV24-1	TGTGCCACCAGATCCACAGACAACCTAGCCAAAAACATTCAGTACTTC	CATRSTDNLAKNIQYF
-	TRBJ2-1	TRBD2	TRBV3-1/TRBV3-2	TGTGCCAGCAGCAAAACTAGCGGGCAGTACAATGAGCAGTTCTTC	CASSKTSGQYNEQFF
-	TRBJ1-2	TRBD1	TRBV30	TGTGCCTGGAGGACCGGGGACAGGGGGCACTATGGCTACACCTTC	CAWRTGDRGHYGYTF
-	TRBJ1-2	-	TRBV18	TGTGCCAGCTCACCCGGGACTGATGTAGATGGCTACACCTTC	CASSPGTDVDGYTF
-	TRBJ1-5	-	TRBV6-2/TRBV6-3	TGTGCCAGCAGTTATGGGCTGAGTAGCAATCAGCCCCAGCATTTT	CASSYGLSSNQPQHF
-	TRBJ2-1	TRBD2	TRBV7-2	TGTGCCAGCAGCTCGACTAGCGGGCCGTACAATGAGCAGTTCTTC	CASSSTSGPYNEQFF
-	TRBJ1-2	-	TRBV28	TGTGCCAGCAGCTCTCGAGCCTACTATGGCTACACCTTC	CASSSRAYYGYTF
-	TRBJ1-1	TRBD1	TRBV19	TGTGCCAGTAGGTCCGGACAGGGGCTCGCAGCTTTCTTT	CASRSGQGLAAFF
few	TRBJ2-1	TRBD2	TRBV7-9	TGTGCCAGCAAAAAGAGCGGGAGAGAGGCTAGTGAGCAGTTCTTC	CASKKSGREASEQFF
many	TRBJ1-1	-	TRBV19	TGTGCCAGTAGAGTCGGCAGCCTCGGGTACCCTGAAGCTTTCTTT	CASRVGSLGYPEAFF
few	TRBJ2-2	-	TRBV6-4	TGTGCCAGCAGACCAGGGGCGGACACCGGGGAGCTGTTTTTT	CASRPGADTGELFF
-	TRBJ1-2	-	TRBV6-5	TGTGCCAGCAGTAAGCAGGGTCGTGGCTATGGCTACACCTTC	CASSKQGRGYGYTF